These 18 T cell receptor beta chains came from one sample sequenced in a study of blood T cell repertoires in COVID-19 (dated by TCRdb to the early 2020s). Receptor amplification or capture employed the immunoSEQ multiplex PCR assay. Entries here come from immuneACCESS through TCRdb and include only in-frame sequences with V and J called. Some clones fail to appear in such tables; in the studies checked, an unresolved V gene covers under half of the shortfall, and the cause of the remainder is unknown. The sample data list 150,000 to 200,000 clones, and roughly 80% of these were observed just once. 8% to 13% of the sample is in the top ten clones. The sample taken for sequencing was PBMCs or T cells enriched from blood (not recorded which). The source is a man in his forties or fifties who had recovered from COVID-19.

The genes are TRBV29-1 and TRBJ2-1; possible D gene TRBD2, 6 bases. Looked up from germline, CDR1 is SQVTM and CDR2 is ANQGSEA. The CDR3 is 12 residues long. Trimming stripped 4 bases from V and 7 bases from J, with 11 bases between. CDR3 region: CSVAGGRNEQFF. The CDR3 DNA reads TGCAGCGTTGCCGGAGGGAGGAATGAGCAGTTCTTC.

The rearrangement uses TRBV3-1 (or the pseudogene TRBV3-2) and TRBJ2-7; D gene ambiguous. The V gene's germline CDR1 is LGHDT and CDR2 YNNKEL (reference sequence). The V end was cut by 0 bases, the J end by 6 bases, with 6 bases between. This CDR3 is built from 12 residues. CDR3 sequence reads: CASSQDIREQYF. CDR3 bases: TGTGCCAGCAGCCAAGATATCCGCGAGCAGTACTTC.

The chain couples TRBV6-2 or TRBV6-3 to TRBJ2-7, with TRBD1 identical over 10 bases. Per germline, CDR1 MNHEY and CDR2 SVGEGT. The CDR3 loop spans 15 amino acids. With 2 bases clipped from V and 4 bases from J, the junction kept 5 bases outside the gene matches. CDR3 nucleotides: TGTGCCAGCAGTTACCCCCGGGACAGGGGTTACGAGCAGTACTTC. It translates to CASSYPRDRGYEQYF.

The chain combines TRBV14 with TRBJ1-4, with 9 bases fitting TRBD1. Germline V CDR1 and CDR2: SGHDN, FVKESK. The trim removed 1 base at V and 6 bases at J, leaving 3 bases unmatched. The CDR3 extends over 15 amino acids. CDR3 loop: CASSQAGQGDEKLFF. DNA of the CDR3: TGTGCCAGCAGCCAAGCGGGACAGGGAGATGAAAAACTGTTTTTT.

The CDR3 DNA reads TGTGCCAGCAGCCAAGTCCGGAGCGGGAGGATCACAGATACGCAGTATTTT. Protein: CASSQVRSGRITDTQYF. The chain recombines TRBV3-1 (or the pseudogene TRBV3-2) with TRBJ2-3, with 9 bases matching TRBD2. CDR3 length: 17 amino acids. Losses at the gene ends were 1 base for V and 2 bases for J; bases not matched to a gene: 7. Germline CDR1 LGHDT, CDR2 YNNKEL (reference sequence).

This sequence joins TRBV5-1 and TRBJ2-1, with D possibly matching TRBD2 (7 bases). The CDR3 is 13 residues long. The V end was cut by 3 bases, the J end by 10 bases, with 14 bases between. CDR1 and CDR2 (germline): SGHRS, YFSETQ. The CDR3 nucleotides read TGCGCCAGCAGCTCTGAGGGGGGGCCGGAGCAGTTCTTC. Protein: CASSSEGGPEQFF.

The CDR3 region is CASSLSSGDLQETQYF. Here the CDR3 DNA reads TGTGCCAGCAGTTTATCTAGCGGGGACCTACAAGAGACCCAGTACTTC. The chain joins TRBV28 to TRBJ2-5, with 9 bases identical to TRBD2. The germline V gene has CDR1 MDHEN and CDR2 SYDVKM. This CDR3 region has 16 residues. The junction had 5 bases not matched to a gene; V was cut back by 1 base and J by 2 bases.

The rearrangement links TRBV5-1 to TRBJ2-6; D ambiguous. This CDR3 has 18 amino acids. The ends were cut back, 0 bases at V and 0 bases at J, with 13 bases in the middle. Germline loops: CDR1 SGHRS, CDR2 YFSETQ. CDR3 in amino acids: CASSLGATTTSGANVLTF. Here the CDR3 DNA reads TGCGCCAGCAGCTTGGGGGCCACAACGACCTCTGGGGCCAACGTCCTGACTTTC.

This clone was seen once. The gene calls are TRBV10-3 and TRBJ1-2, with D hard to call. Between the trimmed V and J ends, which lost 2 bases and 13 bases, there was a span of 11 bases. The CDR3 spans 11 residues. The germline CDR1 and CDR2 sequences are ENHRY and SYGVKD. The CDR3 loop reads CAISEGVACTF. CDR3 coding DNA: TGTGCCATCAGTGAGGGTGTGGCCTGCACCTTC.

The chain's CDR3 is CSASSSEADTQYF. DNA of the CDR3: TGCAGTGCTAGTAGTAGCGAGGCAGATACGCAGTATTTT. This rearrangement joins TRBV20-1 to TRBJ2-3; D is possibly TRBD2 (5 bases). This CDR3 is built from 13 residues. V lost 3 bases and J 4 bases, leaving 11 bases between the germline ends. Germline CDR1 is DFQATT and CDR2 is SNEGSKA (reference sequence).

The chain recombines TRBV14 with TRBJ2-6; D uncertain. V lost 4 bases and J 4 bases, leaving 11 bases between the germline ends. The germline V gene encodes CDR1 SGHDN and CDR2 FVKESK. The CDR3 has 15 amino acids. This chain's CDR3 is CASSPPVAGANVLTF. The CDR3 coding sequence is TGTGCCAGCAGCCCCCCAGTAGCCGGGGCCAACGTCCTGACTTTC.

V usage is TRBV29-1 and J usage is TRBJ1-4; D is undetermined. Germline CDR1 and CDR2: SQVTM and ANQGSEA. V lost 4 bases to trimming and J lost 0 bases, with 9 bases between them. The CDR3 runs 14 residues. The CDR3 DNA is TGCAGCGTTGTGGCTGAGGCAACTAATGAAAAACTGTTTTTT. As protein: CSVVAEATNEKLFF.

The gene calls are TRBV12-3 or TRBV12-4 and TRBJ2-7; possibly TRBD1 for D (6 bases). The CDR3 is 13 amino acids. V lost 6 bases and J 2 bases, leaving 11 bases between the germline ends. Here the CDR3 reads CASSQGQTYEQYF. The CDR3 nucleotides are TGTGCCAGCAGCCAAGGACAGACCTACGAGCAGTACTTC.

The CDR3 coding sequence is TGTGCCACCACCAGGGGAGGGGTGAACACTGAAGCTTTCTTT. Amino acid sequence: CATTRGGVNTEAFF. V usage is TRBV15 and J usage is TRBJ1-1, with D tentatively TRBD1 (6 bases). Trimming pared 7 bases from V and 0 bases from J, leaving 12 bases between. In germline, CDR1 is LNHNV, CDR2 YYDKDF (reference sequence). CDR3 length equals 14 residues.

The chain uses TRBV29-1 and TRBJ2-7; 11 bases map to TRBD1. Looked up from germline, CDR1 is SQVTM and CDR2 is ANQGSEA. With 7 bases clipped from V and 5 bases from J, the junction kept 10 bases outside the gene matches. CDR3 length: 14 residues. The CDR3 is CSARRPGQGDEQYF. The DNA of the CDR3 is TGCAGCGCCCGAAGACCGGGACAGGGGGACGAGCAGTACTTC.

The chain has TRBV2 and TRBJ2-5, with D unclear. The V gene lost 3 bases and the J gene lost 5 bases, with 13 bases spanning the gap. Germline CDR1 and CDR2: SNHLY and FYNNEI. The CDR3 totals 14 residues. CDR3 sequence: CASSDGRGAETQYF. CDR3 in DNA: TGTGCCAGCAGTGATGGAAGAGGAGCGGAGACCCAGTACTTC.

The chain carries TRBV5-1 and TRBJ1-3; D might be TRBD1 (6 bases). CDR1 is SGHRS and CDR2 is YFSETQ in the germline V gene. The CDR3 sequence is 17 residues long. V lost 3 bases, J lost 0 bases, and 16 bases lay in between. CDR3 loop: CASSSSLGGLSGNTIYF. CDR3 sequence (DNA): TGCGCCAGCAGCTCCTCCTTAGGGGGTCTCTCTGGAAACACCATATATTTT.

This clone was seen many times. Other DNA sequences of this sample code for an identical CDR3. The chain has TRBV5-6 and TRBJ2-1, with 16 bases matching TRBD2. Germline V CDR1 and CDR2: SGHDT, YYEEEE. V lost 3 bases and J lost 8; bases outside the gene matches: 5. This CDR3 spans 16 amino acids. The CDR3 region has the DNA TGTGCCAGCAGCTCAACAGGGACTAGCGGGAGGGATGAGCAGTTCTTC. Translated: CASSSTGTSGRDEQFF.